The 16 T cell receptor beta chains below were found in one sample sequenced in a study of shared clonotypes between healthy human individuals. Measured with immunoSEQ multiplex PCR; TCRdb has only the in-frame clones, and not every one. This sample has 850,000 to 1,200,000 clones; about 80% occur once, and the top ten carry 1.2% to 1.5%. The sample taken for sequencing was memory CD4+ T cells sorted from blood. This sample's subset: CD45RA-negative fraction. The origin of the receptors is a young man in good health.

V gene TRBV10-1 combines with J gene TRBJ2-5; D remains ambiguous. Per germline, CDR1 WNHNN and CDR2 SYGVQD (reference sequence). This CDR3 has 12 residues. Trimming left V 4 bases short and J 9 bases short, with 12 bases between. This CDR3 is CASSAGDSAQYF. CDR3 DNA: TGCGCCAGCAGTGCCGGTGACTCGGCCCAGTACTTC.

In this sample, this clone turned up a few times. CDR3 region: CASSLFGYNSPLHF. CDR3 coding DNA: TGTGCCAGCAGCTTGTTTGGGTATAATTCACCCCTCCACTTT. J is TRBJ1-6 and V is TRBV5-4; D not resolved. There are 14 residues in the CDR3. V was trimmed by 1 base and J by 4 bases, leaving 6 bases between them. Per the germline V gene, CDR1 is SGHNT and CDR2 is YYREEE (reference sequence).

The chain combines TRBV5-6 with TRBJ1-1; no definite D call. There are 14 residues in the CDR3. Germline V lookup: CDR1 SGHDT, CDR2 YYEEEE. V lost 3 bases, J lost 3 bases, and 12 bases lay in between. The CDR3 protein is CASSSEIGYTEAFF. The CDR3 nucleotides are TGTGCCAGCAGCTCTGAAATCGGGTACACTGAAGCTTTCTTT.

The chain employs TRBV2 and TRBJ2-3; D is ambiguous. This CDR3 region has 16 residues. Germline V gene lookup returns CDR1 SNHLY and CDR2 FYNNEI. V was clipped by 4 bases and J by 0 bases, with 14 bases between them. The CDR3 loop is CASSAASRASTDTQYF. CDR3 bases: TGTGCCAGCAGTGCGGCGAGCCGTGCTAGCACAGATACGCAGTATTTT.

This clone appeared many times. The chain recombines TRBV6-1 with TRBJ1-1, with TRBD1 as a possible D gene (6 bases). This CDR3 spans 14 amino acids. The V end was cut by 8 bases, the J end by 4 bases, with 17 bases between. Per the germline V gene, CDR1 is MNHNS and CDR2 is SASEGT. The CDR3 sequence: CASHPPSGATEAFF. DNA of the CDR3: TGTGCCAGCCACCCACCGTCGGGGGCCACTGAAGCTTTCTTT.

The chain is built from TRBV4-1 and TRBJ2-3; D is unresolved. Trimming removed 1 base at V and 0 bases at J, with 8 bases between. The CDR3 has 15 amino acids. Germline V gene lookup returns CDR1 MGHRA and CDR2 YSYEKL. The CDR3 bases are TGCGCCAGCAGCCAAGTGCGACTCAGCACAGATACGCAGTATTTT. Its translation is CASSQVRLSTDTQYF.

The V and J genes are TRBV5-4 and TRBJ2-5; 7 bases align to TRBD1. The germline V gene encodes CDR1 SGHNT and CDR2 YYREEE (reference sequence). V trimming: 0 bases; J trimming: 2 bases; junction bases outside the gene matches: 4. The CDR3 runs 15 residues. CDR3 DNA: TGTGCCAGCAGCTTGGCCCAGGGGGATCAAGAGACCCAGTACTTC. Residues: CASSLAQGDQETQYF.

This clone was recorded at least ten times. The sample has other DNA sequences that encode this CDR3 too. The J gene is TRBJ2-5, the V gene TRBV5-1; 11 bases align to TRBD2. V lost 2 bases to trimming and J lost 4 bases; unmatched junction nucleotides: 4. The CDR3 loop spans 15 amino acids. Germline CDR1 SGHRS, CDR2 YFSETQ. In DNA form, the CDR3 reads TGCGCCAGCAGCTTCCTAGCGGGGGGCCCAGAGACCCAGTACTTC. This codes for CASSFLAGGPETQYF.

The chain's CDR3 is CAISDSGFGTDTQYF. CDR3 bases: TGTGCCATCAGTGATTCCGGTTTTGGCACAGATACGCAGTATTTT. The chain carries TRBV10-3 and TRBJ2-3; unclear D gene. Per the germline V gene, CDR1 is ENHRY and CDR2 is SYGVKD. The CDR3 has 15 residues. V lost 3 bases and J 1 base, leaving 11 bases between the germline ends.

J is TRBJ1-1 and V is TRBV4-1; 9 bases agree with TRBD1. The length of the CDR3 is 17 residues. V lost 3 bases and J lost 0; bases outside the gene matches: 8. Germline CDR1 reads MGHRA; CDR2 reads YSYEKL. The CDR3 here is CASSQGIGTGLNTEAFF. In nucleotides, the CDR3 is TGCGCCAGCAGCCAGGGAATTGGGACAGGGTTGAACACTGAAGCTTTCTTT.

J is TRBJ2-7 and V is TRBV14, with 9 bases that match TRBD1. Trimming took 1 base from V and 1 from J; bases not matched to a gene: 2. This CDR3 has 15 residues. CDR1 SGHDN and CDR2 FVKESK come from the germline V gene. The chain's CDR3 is CASSQAGTGSYEQYF. In DNA, the CDR3 is TGTGCCAGCAGCCAAGCAGGGACAGGGTCCTACGAGCAGTACTTC.

The genes are TRBV19 and TRBJ1-4; D unresolved. Germline V lookup: CDR1 LNHDA, CDR2 SQIVND (reference sequence). This CDR3 is built from 12 residues. The germline V and J ends were trimmed by 8 bases and 5 bases, with 9 bases remaining between them. Here the CDR3 DNA reads TGTGCCAGTGGCCTTGTCAATGAAAAACTGTTTTTT. Residues: CASGLVNEKLFF.

V and J are TRBV6-5 and TRBJ2-7; a weak D match, TRBD2 (7 bases). Trimming cost V 2 bases and J 3 bases, with 17 bases left between them. The CDR3 is 16 residues long. The germline V gene has CDR1 MNHEY and CDR2 SVGAGI. The CDR3: CASSYDGTGGVYEQYF. In DNA, the CDR3 is TGTGCCAGCAGTTACGATGGAACGGGGGGCGTCTACGAGCAGTACTTC.

This clone was detected once. The chain links TRBV11-2 to TRBJ2-2; tentative D call: TRBD2 (5 bases). Germline V gene data show CDR1 as SGHAT and CDR2 as FQNNGV. The CDR3 is 13 residues long. Trimming took off 5 bases at V and 5 bases at J, with 9 bases between the two ends. The CDR3 bases are TGTGCCAGCAGCGCCGGGAAGACCGGGGAGCTGTTTTTT. It translates to CASSAGKTGELFF.

This chain links TRBV11-3 with TRBJ2-1; TRBD2 is a possible D gene (5 bases). Germline lookup yields CDR1 SGHNT and CDR2 YENEEA. The CDR3 is 14 amino acids. The V end was cut by 6 bases, the J end by 2 bases, with 11 bases between. The CDR3 DNA follows: TGTGCCAGCAGTTTCGGACTTACCTACAATGAGCAGTTCTTC. Translation gives CASSFGLTYNEQFF.

The chain links TRBV6-5 to TRBJ2-6; D gene uncertain. There are 16 residues in the CDR3. The germline gives CDR1 MNHEY, CDR2 SVGAGI. Trimming removed 4 bases at V and 11 bases at J, with 21 bases between. CDR3 DNA: TGTGCCAGCAGTTTGCTGACAAGCACGAAACCCCACGTCCTGACTTTC. Protein sequence: CASSLLTSTKPHVLTF.